Listed below are T cell receptor beta chains from one sample, sequenced in a study of cytomegalovirus exposure and HLA in healthy donors. Sequenced by immunoSEQ multiplex PCR; TCRdb stores in-frame clones only, minus some. The sample has 160,000 or so clones, approximately 80% seen once; the top ten hold around 1.4%. Sequencing was done on a sample of PBMCs. Receptors were obtained from a male donor in good health and CMV-seronegative. The CDR3 runs from the conserved cysteine through the conserved F or W. Fields, in order: V gene, D gene, J gene, clone size, CDR3 protein, CDR3 DNA. The D gene is left open where the match is weak. Clone size is shown for a subset of rows, as once, few, many or a class of expanded clone.

>TRBV5-4|TRBD2|TRBJ2-3|.
CASSFSGRGDTQYF
TGTGCCAGCAGTTTTAGCGGGAGGGGAGATACGCAGTATTTT
>TRBV5-4|.|TRBJ2-5|few
CASSLQGSTETQYF
TGTGCCAGCAGCTTACAGGGAAGTACGGAGACCCAGTACTTC
>TRBV7-2|TRBD1|TRBJ2-1|once
CASSLDRGNHNEQFF
TGTGCCAGCAGCTTAGACAGGGGGAATCACAATGAGCAGTTCTTC
>TRBV4-3|.|TRBJ2-1|.
CASRRDLVSEQFF
TGCGCCAGCAGGAGGGACTTGGTAAGTGAGCAGTTCTTC
>TRBV7-9|TRBD1|TRBJ1-2|.
CASSFAEHRGDGYTF
TGTGCCAGCAGCTTCGCTGAACACAGGGGGGATGGCTACACCTTC
>TRBV7-2|.|TRBJ1-4|once
CASSPGRSEKLFF
TGTGCCAGCAGCCCCGGTAGGAGTGAAAAACTGTTTTTT
>TRBV6-5|.|TRBJ1-1|few
CASSPERGIGAFF
TGTGCCAGCAGTCCCGAGAGAGGGATCGGAGCTTTCTTT
>TRBV4-1|.|TRBJ1-5|.
CASSPGYYSNQPQHF
TGCGCCAGCAGCCCAGGGTACTATAGCAATCAGCCCCAGCATTTT
>TRBV10-3|.|TRBJ2-3|.
CAITPGQSTDTQYF
TGTGCCATCACTCCGGGACAAAGCACAGATACGCAGTATTTT
>TRBV9|.|TRBJ1-2|.
CASSVTGNYGYTF
TGTGCCAGCAGCGTCACCGGGAACTATGGCTACACCTTC
>TRBV5-6|.|TRBJ1-3|.
CASSLTGFNGNTIYF
TGTGCCAGCAGCTTAACGGGGTTCAATGGAAACACCATATATTTT
>TRBV19|TRBD1|TRBJ1-6|.
CASSPGTANSPLHF
TGTGCCAGTAGTCCCGGGACAGCGAATTCACCCCTCCACTTT
>TRBV7-2|TRBD1|TRBJ1-5|.
CASSLGQGGQPQHF
TGTGCCAGCAGCTTAGGACAGGGGGGGCAGCCCCAGCATTTT
>TRBV7-2|TRBD1|TRBJ2-1|.
CASSLEGSAGGKGEQFF
TGTGCCAGCAGCTTAGAAGGTTCGGCAGGGGGCAAGGGTGAGCAGTTCTTC
>TRBV4-1|.|TRBJ1-3|.
CASSQDPGHFSGNTIYF
TGCGCCAGCAGCCAAGACCCGGGACACTTCTCTGGAAACACCATATATTTT
>TRBV19|.|TRBJ2-6|.
CASSIQGPANVLTF
TGTGCCAGTAGTATACAGGGGCCCGCCAACGTCCTGACTTTC
>TRBV5-1|TRBD2|TRBJ2-3|.
CASSLDSGRTDTQYF
TGCGCCAGCAGCTTGGACAGCGGGAGGACAGATACGCAGTATTTT
>TRBV7-8|.|TRBJ1-4|.
CASSPLREKLFF
TGTGCCAGCAGCCCCCTGAGGGAAAAACTGTTTTTT
>TRBV28|TRBD2|TRBJ2-3|.
CASSPGTSGFGTDTQYF
TGTGCCAGCAGCCCCGGGACTAGCGGGTTTGGCACAGATACGCAGTATTTT
>TRBV6-5|TRBD1|TRBJ1-5|.
CASSYTGTGGQPQHF
TGTGCCAGCAGTTATACCGGGACAGGGGGTCAGCCCCAGCATTTT
>TRBV28|.|TRBJ1-2|few
CASRVGGAHYGYTF
TGTGCCAGCAGAGTGGGGGGGGCGCACTATGGCTACACCTTC
>TRBV11-2|.|TRBJ2-7|.
CASSRQAPYEQYF
TGTGCCAGCAGCCGACAGGCCCCCTACGAGCAGTACTTC
>TRBV15|.|TRBJ2-1|.
CATSTVDHNEQFF
TGTGCCACTAGCACCGTAGATCACAATGAGCAGTTCTTC
>TRBV10-1|.|TRBJ2-1|few
CASSLTRRKVEQFF
TGCGCCAGCAGCCTGACTAGGAGGAAGGTTGAGCAGTTCTTC
>TRBV10-2|TRBD2|TRBJ2-1|.
CASSDPTSGGFDEQFF
TGCGCCAGCAGTGACCCAACTAGCGGGGGGTTCGATGAGCAGTTCTTC
>TRBV30|.|TRBJ2-5|.
CAGSTGSRTETQYF
TGTGCTGGATCTACAGGGTCCCGGACAGAGACCCAGTACTTC
>TRBV6-5|TRBD1|TRBJ2-5|.
CASSSGTEGETQYF
TGTGCCAGCAGTTCCGGGACAGAGGGAGAGACCCAGTACTTC
>TRBV5-6|TRBD1|TRBJ1-1|.
CASSLGQGPQKQAFF
TGTGCCAGCAGCTTGGGACAGGGGCCGCAGAAACAAGCTTTCTTT